The 14 T cell receptor beta chains presented below share a single source sample, sequenced in a study of human T cells and chemical hapten exposure. Time point reported: pre-sensitization, week 0. Treatment given: therapeutic diphenylcyclopropenone sensitization with weekly scalp DPC. TCRdb itself ran the RACE reads through MiXCR, one entry per CDR3 protein. The table lists about 68,000 distinct CDR3 sequences, roughly 9.7% of them singletons. The sample was whole blood, taken in connection with sensitization to the hapten diphenylcyclopropenone (DPC). The source is a woman between 45 and 60 years old with alopecia areata. Some clones in this sample may be carry-over from other donors' samples.

In its sample, this clonotype was seen a few times. This sequence joins TRBV20-1 and TRBJ1-1; D gene unclear. Germline-derived CDR1 and CDR2 are DFQATT and SNEGSKA (reference sequence). V was clipped by 3 bases and J by 5 bases, with 7 bases between them. The CDR3 spans 11 residues. The CDR3 sequence: CSARLGTEAFF. The CDR3 DNA reads TGCAGTGCTAGGTTAGGAACTGAAGCTTTCTTT.

In this sample, this clonotype turned up a few times. V usage is TRBV7-6 and J usage is TRBJ2-1; D is ambiguous. This CDR3 is 13 amino acids long. Germline V CDR1 and CDR2: SGHVS, FNYEAQ. The V and J ends lost 3 bases and 5 bases respectively, with 8 bases between them. The CDR3 sequence is CASSFKRDNEQFF. For the CDR3, the DNA is TGTGCCAGCAGCTTCAAGCGAGACAATGAGCAGTTCTTC. Full variable domain (outside the CDR3, taken from reference TRBV7-6 and TRBJ2-1): GAGVSQSPRYKVTKRGQDVALRCDPISGHVSLYWYRQALGQGPEFLTYFNYEAQQDKSGLPNDRFSAERPEGSISTLTIQRTEQRDSAMYRCASSFKRDNEQFFGPGTRLTVL.

The chain couples TRBV29-1 to TRBJ1-1, with D perhaps TRBD1 (5 bases). Looked up from germline, CDR1 is SQVTM and CDR2 is ANQGSEA. The CDR3 runs to 12 residues. Between the trimmed V and J ends, which lost 6 bases and 1 base, there was a span of 9 bases. In DNA form, the CDR3 reads TGCAGCGTCCGAGGGGCGAACACTGAAGCTTTCTTT. Protein: CSVRGANTEAFF. The full variable domain, completed using reference TRBV29-1 and TRBJ1-1, is SAVISQKPSRDICQRGTSLTIQCQVDSQVTMMFWYRQQPGQSLTLIATANQGSEATYESGFVIDKFPISRPNLTFSTLTVSNMSPEDSSIYLCSVRGANTEAFFGQGTRLTVV.

The chain couples TRBV7-8 to TRBJ1-4; D perhaps matches TRBD1 (5 bases). This CDR3 is built from 11 residues. Germline V gene data show CDR1 as SGHVS and CDR2 as FQNEAQ. V was pared by 6 bases and J by 17 bases, with 16 bases between. For the CDR3, the DNA is TGTGCCAGCAGTCAGATGACAGAGGTCTTTTTT. Protein product: CASSQMTEVFF.

This clonotype was counted a few times. The chain links TRBV4-3 to TRBJ1-3; D call uncertain. Trimming took 0 bases from V and 0 from J, leaving 9 bases between them. This CDR3 comprises 16 residues. The V gene's germline CDR1 is LGHNA and CDR2 YSLEER. CDR3 region: CASSQDAGSSGNTIYF. CDR3 coding DNA: TGCGCCAGCAGCCAAGATGCGGGATCCTCTGGAAACACCATATATTTT.

The gene calls are TRBV20-1 and TRBJ2-5; 9 bases line up with TRBD1. The CDR3 is 14 amino acids. The germline gives CDR1 DFQATT, CDR2 SNEGSKA (reference sequence). Trimming at V came to 3 bases and at J to 4 bases, leaving 6 bases not matched to a gene. The CDR3 loop reads CSARLGQGRETQYF. In nucleotides, the CDR3 is TGCAGTGCTAGGTTGGGACAGGGCAGAGAGACCCAGTACTTC.

This clonotype was seen repeatedly, ten times or more. This sequence joins TRBV11-2 and TRBJ2-3; no clear D. V lost 1 base to trimming and J lost 0 bases, with 8 bases between them. Germline CDR1 and CDR2: SGHAT and FQNNGV. This CDR3 region has 15 residues. The CDR3 protein is CASSLAAVSTDTQYF. The CDR3 DNA follows: TGTGCCAGCAGCTTAGCTGCGGTTAGCACAGATACGCAGTATTTT.

The chain combines TRBV29-1 with TRBJ1-1; D may be TRBD1 (6 bases). Germline CDR1 reads SQVTM; CDR2 reads ANQGSEA. Trimming removed 3 bases from V and 1 base from J, with 9 bases in between. The CDR3 covers 13 residues. In DNA form, the CDR3 reads TGCAGCGTTGATCGGACAGCGAACACTGAAGCTTTCTTT. Translation gives CSVDRTANTEAFF.

This clonotype was picked up many times. The chain's CDR3 is CASSPPWEVNSPLHF. For the CDR3, the DNA is TGTGCCAGCTCACCACCGTGGGAGGTCAATTCACCCCTCCACTTT. The J gene is TRBJ1-6, the V gene TRBV18; D not certain. Germline-derived CDR1 and CDR2 are KGHSH and LQKENI. V lost 0 bases, J lost 7 bases, and 10 bases lay in between. The CDR3 runs to 15 residues.

A single count supports this clonotype. V gene TRBV5-8 combines with J gene TRBJ2-1, with D hard to call. The V gene lost 1 base and the J gene lost 6 bases, with 8 bases spanning the gap. Germline CDR1 reads SGHTS; CDR2 reads YDEGEE. The CDR3 is made up of 13 amino acids. This chain's CDR3 is CASSLKFSNEQFF. CDR3 nucleotide sequence: TGTGCCAGCAGCTTGAAATTTAGCAATGAGCAGTTCTTC.

The J gene is TRBJ1-5, the V gene TRBV18; unclear D gene. The CDR3 runs to 15 residues. V shed 1 base and J shed 3 bases, with 10 bases lying between them. Germline V gene sequence: CDR1 KGHSH, CDR2 LQKENI. Here the CDR3 reads CASSPRTADNQPQHF. The CDR3 bases are TGTGCCAGCTCACCACGGACGGCAGACAATCAGCCCCAGCATTTT.

Only a few counts were recorded for this clonotype. The V call is TRBV20-1, the J call TRBJ1-2; D is uncertain. This CDR3 contains 17 residues. In germline, CDR1 is DFQATT, CDR2 SNEGSKA (reference sequence). V was cut by 5 bases and J by 8 bases, with 30 bases left in between. This CDR3 is CSAPRTSHPAWGAGYTF. The DNA for the CDR3 is TGCAGTGCTCCCCGGACGTCCCATCCCGCATGGGGTGCAGGCTACACCTTC.

This clonotype was seen only a few times. The chain uses TRBV5-5 and TRBJ2-5; D is unresolved. Germline V gene data show CDR1 as SGHKS and CDR2 as YYEKEE (reference sequence). The CDR3 is 12 residues long. Trimming took 3 bases from V and 5 from J, leaving 8 bases between them. The CDR3: CASSSLLETQYF. In nucleotides, the CDR3 is TGTGCCAGCAGCTCCCTGCTGGAGACCCAGTACTTC.

The sample holds many counts of this clonotype. This chain connects TRBV28 to TRBJ2-5; D remains ambiguous. The V gene's germline CDR1 is MDHEN and CDR2 SYDVKM. The CDR3 is 10 residues long. Trimming stripped 5 bases from V and 4 bases from J, with 2 bases between. The CDR3 DNA is TGTGCCAGCAGTGGAGAGACCCAGTACTTC. The encoded protein is CASSGETQYF.